This T cell receptor (beta chain) was captured by sequencing in a study of OX40 agonist ivuxolimab in advanced cancers. Study-level information: Earlier anti-PD-1, anti-PD-L1 or anti-CTLA-4 therapy was permitted; 30% to 50% had received some.

CDR3 length: 15 amino acids. Germline-derived CDR1 and CDR2 are SGHDT and YYEEEE. Trimming shortened V by 3 bases and J by 5 bases, and 17 bases separated the two germline ends. The data were produced by immunoSEQ multiplex PCR, yet TCRdb's version contains in-frame clones alone and is incomplete. Here the sample spans tens of thousands of clones, around 87% being singletons. This clone was detected only once. Its target is unknown. Study results and caveats: In CD8+ T cells, expanded clones were on average more numerous than in CD4+. Clonal expansion among partial responders at 0.1-3.0 mg/kg ranked near the lowest. Within 6 weeks, CD4+ and CD8+ blood T cells expanded clonally at 0.1 to 3.0 mg/kg.

The TCR originated in an adult with an advanced solid tumor such as melanoma, head and neck, liver or kidney cancer. The chain recombines TRBV5-6 with TRBJ2-5, with a tentative D call TRBD2 (5 bases). Sequenced here: CD4+ or CD8+ T cells sorted from blood, sampled in a trial of the OX40 agonist ivuxolimab. DNA of the CDR3: TGTGCCAGCAGCTCGTTGCGGGCGCCGGGCGAGACCCAGTACTTC. This translates into CASSSLRAPGETQYF.